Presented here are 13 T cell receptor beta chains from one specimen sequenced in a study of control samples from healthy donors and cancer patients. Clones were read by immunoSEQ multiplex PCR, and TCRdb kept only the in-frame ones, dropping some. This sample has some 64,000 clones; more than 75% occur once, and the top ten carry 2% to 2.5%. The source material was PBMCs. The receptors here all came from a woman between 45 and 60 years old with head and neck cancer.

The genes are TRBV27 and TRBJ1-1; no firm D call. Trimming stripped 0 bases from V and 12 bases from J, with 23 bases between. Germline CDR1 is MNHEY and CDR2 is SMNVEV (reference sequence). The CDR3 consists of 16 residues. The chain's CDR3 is CASSLSSARGGSGTFF. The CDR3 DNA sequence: TGTGCCAGCAGTTTATCATCCGCCCGAGGAGGGTCTGGTACTTTCTTT.

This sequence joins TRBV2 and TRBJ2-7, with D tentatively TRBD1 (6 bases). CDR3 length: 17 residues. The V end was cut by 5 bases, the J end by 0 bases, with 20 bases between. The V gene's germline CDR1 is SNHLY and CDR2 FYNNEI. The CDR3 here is CASSYEPQTGISYEQYF. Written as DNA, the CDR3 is TGTGCCAGCAGTTATGAGCCTCAAACAGGGATCTCCTACGAGCAGTACTTC.

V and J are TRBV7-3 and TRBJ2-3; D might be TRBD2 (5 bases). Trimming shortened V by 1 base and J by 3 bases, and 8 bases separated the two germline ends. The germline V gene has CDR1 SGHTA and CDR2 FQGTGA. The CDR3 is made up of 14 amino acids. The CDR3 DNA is TGTGCCAGCAGCTTAATTGGGAGTACAGATACGCAGTATTTT. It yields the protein CASSLIGSTDTQYF.

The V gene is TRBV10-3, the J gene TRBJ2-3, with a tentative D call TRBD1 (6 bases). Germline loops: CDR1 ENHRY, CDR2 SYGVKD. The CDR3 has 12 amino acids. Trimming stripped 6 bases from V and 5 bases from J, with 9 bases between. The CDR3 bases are TGTGCCATCAGGATGGACAGAGATACGCAGTATTTT. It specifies CAIRMDRDTQYF.

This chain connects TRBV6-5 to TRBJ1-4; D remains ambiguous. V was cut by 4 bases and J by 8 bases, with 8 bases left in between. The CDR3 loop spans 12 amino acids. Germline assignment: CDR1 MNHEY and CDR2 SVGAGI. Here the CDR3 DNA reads TGTGCCAGCAGTTTCCGCGGGGAAAAACTGTTTTTT. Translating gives CASSFRGEKLFF.

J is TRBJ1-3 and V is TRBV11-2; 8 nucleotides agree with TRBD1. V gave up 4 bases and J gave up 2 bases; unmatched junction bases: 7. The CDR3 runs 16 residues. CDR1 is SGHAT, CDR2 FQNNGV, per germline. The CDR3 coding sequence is TGTGCCAGCAGCTATCTACGGACAGGGACTGGAAACACCATATATTTT. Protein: CASSYLRTGTGNTIYF.

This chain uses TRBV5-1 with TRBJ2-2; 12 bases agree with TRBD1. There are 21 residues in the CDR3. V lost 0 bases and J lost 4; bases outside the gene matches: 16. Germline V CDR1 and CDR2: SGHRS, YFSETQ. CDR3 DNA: TGCGCCAGCAGCTTGGAGGGACAGGGGGCAAGGCGGGGCTGGAGCACCGGGGAGCTGTTTTTT. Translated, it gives CASSLEGQGARRGWSTGELFF.

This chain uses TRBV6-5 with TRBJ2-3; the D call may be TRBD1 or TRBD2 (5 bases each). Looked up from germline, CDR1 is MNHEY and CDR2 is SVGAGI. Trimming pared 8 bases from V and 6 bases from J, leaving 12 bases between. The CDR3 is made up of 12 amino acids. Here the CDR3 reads CASSTGLDTQYF. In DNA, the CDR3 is TGTGCCAGCTCCACGGGGCTTGATACGCAGTATTTT.

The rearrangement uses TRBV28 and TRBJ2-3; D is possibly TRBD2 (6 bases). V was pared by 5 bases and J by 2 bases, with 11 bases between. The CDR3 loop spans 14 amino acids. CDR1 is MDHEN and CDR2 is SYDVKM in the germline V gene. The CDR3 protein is CASSPGLPTDTQYF. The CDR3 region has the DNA TGTGCCAGCAGTCCGGGACTCCCCACAGATACGCAGTATTTT.

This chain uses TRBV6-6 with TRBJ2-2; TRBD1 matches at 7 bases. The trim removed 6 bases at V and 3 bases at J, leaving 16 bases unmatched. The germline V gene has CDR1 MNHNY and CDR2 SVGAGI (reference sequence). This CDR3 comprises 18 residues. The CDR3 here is CASSRPRAGGPDTGELFF. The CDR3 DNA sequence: TGTGCCAGCAGCCGACCGCGTGCAGGGGGTCCGGACACCGGGGAGCTGTTTTTT.

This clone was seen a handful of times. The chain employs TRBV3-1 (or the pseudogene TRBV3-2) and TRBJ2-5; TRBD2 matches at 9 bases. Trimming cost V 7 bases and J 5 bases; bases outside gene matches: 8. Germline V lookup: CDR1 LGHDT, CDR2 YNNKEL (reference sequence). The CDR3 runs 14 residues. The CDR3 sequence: CASNSGGRHETQYF. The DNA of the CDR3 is TGTGCCAGCAATAGCGGGGGACGCCATGAGACCCAGTACTTC.

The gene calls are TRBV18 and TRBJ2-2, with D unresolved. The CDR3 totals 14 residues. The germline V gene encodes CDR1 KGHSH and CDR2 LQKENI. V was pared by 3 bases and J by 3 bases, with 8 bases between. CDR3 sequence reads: CASSPDPDTGELFF. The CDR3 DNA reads TGTGCCAGCTCACCGGACCCGGACACCGGGGAGCTGTTTTTT.

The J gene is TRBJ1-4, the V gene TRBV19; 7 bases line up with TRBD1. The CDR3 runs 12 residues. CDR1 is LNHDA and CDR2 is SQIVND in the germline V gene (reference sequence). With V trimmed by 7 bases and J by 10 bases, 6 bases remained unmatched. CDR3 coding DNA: TGTGCCAGTATGGGGGACAGTGGAAAACTGTTTTTT. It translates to CASMGDSGKLFF.